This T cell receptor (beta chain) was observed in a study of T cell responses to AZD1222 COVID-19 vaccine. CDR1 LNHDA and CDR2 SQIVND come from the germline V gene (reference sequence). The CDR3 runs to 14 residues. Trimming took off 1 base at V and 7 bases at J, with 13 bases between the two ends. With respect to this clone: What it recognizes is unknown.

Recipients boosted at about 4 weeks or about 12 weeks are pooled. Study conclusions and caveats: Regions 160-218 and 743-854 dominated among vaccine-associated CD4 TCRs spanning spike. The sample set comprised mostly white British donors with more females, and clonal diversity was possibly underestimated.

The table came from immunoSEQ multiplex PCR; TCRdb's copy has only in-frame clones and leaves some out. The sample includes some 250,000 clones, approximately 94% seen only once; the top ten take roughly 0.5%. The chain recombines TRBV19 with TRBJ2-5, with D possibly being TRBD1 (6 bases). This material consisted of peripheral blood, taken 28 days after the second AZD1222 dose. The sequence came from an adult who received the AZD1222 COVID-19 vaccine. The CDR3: CASSIGTEVGTQYF. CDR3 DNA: TGTGCCAGTAGTATAGGGACAGAGGTAGGGACCCAGTACTTC. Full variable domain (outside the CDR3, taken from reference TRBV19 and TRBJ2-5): DGGITQSPKYLFRKEGQNVTLSCEQNLNHDAMYWYRQDPGQGLRLIYYSQIVNDFQKGDIAEGYSVSREKKESFPLTVTSAQKNPTAFYLCASSIGTEVGTQYFGPGTRLLVL.